These 20 T cell receptor beta chains came from one sample sequenced in a study of T cell repertoires in cytomegalovirus infection. These receptors have no identified antigens. TCRdb processed the reads anew with MiXCR; each CDR3 protein has one entry. Of 650,000 to 900,000 distinct CDR3 sequences detected, about 28% appear once; the ten largest clones hold approximately 14%. The sample consisted of cultured CD8+ T cells from PBMCs, taken from culture after CMV antigen stimulation. The receptors stem from a human donor in good health (CMV status not recorded). Some clones in this sample may be carry-over from other donors' samples.

The chain has TRBV12-3 or TRBV12-4 and TRBJ1-5; weak D call: TRBD1 (6 bases). The length of the CDR3 is 21 residues. Trimming took 2 bases from V and 5 from J, leaving 31 bases between them. The DNA of the CDR3 is TGTGCCAGCAGTTTATTTCAAGTGGCGGGGGCGCAAGGGGAGAAGGATCAGCCCCAGCATTTT. The encoded protein is CASSLFQVAGAQGEKDQPQHF.

V usage is TRBV2 and J usage is TRBJ2-7, with D perhaps assigned TRBD1 or TRBD2 (5 bases each). Trimming stripped 8 bases from V and 2 bases from J, with 13 bases between. Germline V gene sequence: CDR1 SNHLY, CDR2 FYNNEI. There are 13 residues in the CDR3. DNA of the CDR3: TGTGCCAGCGAGGGCAGGGTAACCTACGAGCAGTACTTC. Amino acids: CASEGRVTYEQYF.

This chain joins TRBV4-2 and TRBJ2-1; 8 bases fit TRBD1. V was pared by 0 bases and J by 6 bases, with 10 bases of the junction left unmatched. Germline loops: CDR1 LGHNA, CDR2 YNFKEQ. The CDR3 has 17 residues. The CDR3 loop reads CASSQDYDRGMSNEQFF. CDR3 nucleotide sequence: TGTGCCAGCAGCCAAGATTATGACAGGGGAATGTCCAATGAGCAGTTCTTC.

The chain joins TRBV6-1 to TRBJ2-7; possibly TRBD1 for D (6 bases). The CDR3 has 14 residues. CDR1 and CDR2 (germline): MNHNS, SASEGT. The V end lost 10 bases, the J end lost 4 bases, and 20 bases lay between the germline ends. This CDR3 reads CATPDRTRGYEQYF. The CDR3 DNA reads as TGTGCCACGCCTGACAGGACGAGGGGGTACGAGCAGTACTTC.

This clonotype came up a few times. The chain recombines TRBV28 with TRBJ2-3, with D unresolved. This CDR3 comprises 14 residues. Germline V gene sequence: CDR1 MDHEN, CDR2 SYDVKM. Between the trimmed V and J ends, which lost 6 bases and 4 bases, there was a span of 14 bases. The CDR3 here is CASSPRPGADTQYF. CDR3 in DNA: TGTGCCAGCAGCCCCAGACCTGGGGCAGATACGCAGTATTTT.

The sample holds many counts of this clonotype. The chain links TRBV7-9 to TRBJ2-4, with 7 nucleotides matching TRBD1. Looked up from germline, CDR1 is SEHNR and CDR2 is FQNEAQ (reference sequence). CDR3 size: 15 residues. The ends lost 5 bases at V and 4 bases at J; junction bases unmatched: 8. The CDR3 sequence: CASSPTGQEKNIQYF. The DNA of the CDR3 is TGTGCCAGCAGCCCAACTGGACAGGAAAAAAACATTCAGTACTTC.

This clonotype was found a few times. The J gene is TRBJ2-2, the V gene TRBV6-8; D might be TRBD1 (6 bases). The CDR3 length is 16 residues. The V end was cut by 2 bases, the J end by 6 bases, with 16 bases between. Germline V lookup: CDR1 MNHGY, CDR2 SAAAGT. For the CDR3, the DNA is TGTGCCAGCAGTTACATCGTCAGGGGTATCGCCGGGGAGCTGTTTTTT. It yields the protein CASSYIVRGIAGELFF.

The genes are TRBV9 and TRBJ2-7; D may be TRBD1 or TRBD2 (5 bases each). Germline V CDR1 and CDR2: SGDLS, YYNGEE. This CDR3 contains 13 residues. The germline V and J ends were trimmed by 4 bases and 5 bases, with 13 bases remaining between them. CDR3 region: CASSPYGDHEQYF. CDR3 coding DNA: TGTGCCAGCAGCCCCTACGGGGACCACGAGCAGTACTTC. Complete variable domain (other parts from reference TRBV9 and TRBJ2-7): DSGVTQTPKHLITATGQRVTLRCSPRSGDLSVYWYQQSLDQGLQFLIQYYNGEERAKGNILERFSAQQFPDLHSELNLSSLELGDSALYFCASSPYGDHEQYFGPGTRLTVT.

Only one count was recorded for this clonotype. V usage is TRBV5-6 and J usage is TRBJ2-3; 9 nucleotides agree with TRBD2. Germline V gene lookup returns CDR1 SGHDT and CDR2 YYEEEE. V gave up 4 bases and J gave up 2 bases; unmatched junction bases: 8. CDR3 length equals 16 residues. CDR3 region: CASSHRLAVYTDTQYF. The CDR3 bases are TGTGCCAGCAGCCACCGACTAGCGGTGTACACAGATACGCAGTATTTT. The entire variable domain, with the rest obtained from reference TRBV5-6 and TRBJ2-3, is as follows: DAGVTQSPTHLIKTRGQQVTLRCSPKSGHDTVSWYQQALGQGPQFIFQYYEEEERQRGNFPDRFSGHQFPNYSSELNVNALLLGDSALYLCASSHRLAVYTDTQYFGPGTRLTVL.

This chain links TRBV4-1 with TRBJ2-1; no clear D gene. The germline V gene has CDR1 MGHRA and CDR2 YSYEKL. The V gene lost 3 bases and the J gene lost 0 bases, with 18 bases spanning the gap. The CDR3 sequence is 18 residues long. This CDR3 reads CASSHESGLGFSYNEQFF. Here the CDR3 DNA reads TGCGCCAGCAGCCACGAGTCTGGCTTAGGATTCTCCTACAATGAGCAGTTCTTC.

This clonotype was seen at least ten times. The chain uses TRBV7-2 and TRBJ1-5; 7 nucleotides align to TRBD1. The length of the CDR3 is 15 residues. Germline V CDR1 and CDR2: SGHTA, FQGNSA. J was trimmed by 5 bases and V by 1 base; bases with no gene match: 5. The CDR3 spells CASSLDGRGDQPQHF. The CDR3 bases are TGTGCCAGCAGCTTAGATGGCAGGGGGGATCAGCCCCAGCATTTT.

The rearrangement joins TRBV6-2 or TRBV6-3 to TRBJ1-1; no clear D. Trimming cost V 8 bases and J 0 bases, with 10 bases left between them. Germline V CDR1 and CDR2: MNHEY, SVGEGT. The CDR3 spans 13 residues. CDR3 loop: CASAPGLNTEAFF. The DNA for the CDR3 is TGTGCCAGCGCCCCGGGTCTGAACACTGAAGCTTTCTTT.

This clonotype was recorded a few times. The chain links TRBV27 to TRBJ2-5; D is unclear. V dropped 1 base and J dropped 2 bases, with 11 bases sitting between them. The germline gives CDR1 MNHEY, CDR2 SMNVEV (reference sequence). This CDR3 is 15 amino acids long. CDR3 in DNA: TGTGCCAGCAGTTTATGGTCCAGGCCTCAAGAGACCCAGTACTTC. This encodes CASSLWSRPQETQYF.

This clonotype was seen a handful of times. The V and J genes are TRBV5-1 and TRBJ1-3; no firm D call. The V end was cut by 7 bases, the J end by 1 base, with 9 bases between. There are 13 residues in the CDR3. Germline V gives CDR1 SGHRS, CDR2 YFSETQ. CDR3 nucleotides: TGCGCCAGCGGTCGGTATTCTGGAAACACCATATATTTT. It is translated as CASGRYSGNTIYF.

In its sample, this clonotype was seen many times. The V gene is TRBV7-2, the J gene TRBJ1-2, with no clear D. V dropped 1 base and J dropped 0 bases, with 9 bases sitting between them. This CDR3 is built from 15 residues. Germline values: CDR1 SGHTA, CDR2 FQGNSA. This CDR3 is CASSLVQTPNYGYTF. The CDR3, as DNA: TGTGCCAGCAGCTTAGTACAGACCCCTAACTATGGCTACACCTTC.

The J gene is TRBJ1-2, the V gene TRBV7-9; weak D call: TRBD1 (6 bases). V dropped 2 bases and J dropped 4 bases, with 11 bases sitting between them. This CDR3 region has 14 residues. CDR1 and CDR2 (germline): SEHNR, FQNEAQ (reference sequence). The CDR3 DNA sequence: TGTGCCAGCAGCTTAAGACAGGAACCCTATGGCTACACCTTC. This codes for CASSLRQEPYGYTF.

The V gene is TRBV6-2 or TRBV6-3, the J gene TRBJ2-6, with D perhaps matching TRBD1 (5 bases). Looked up from germline, CDR1 is MNHEY and CDR2 is SVGEGT. There are 15 residues in the CDR3. V lost 7 bases and J 0 bases, leaving 10 bases between the germline ends. In DNA form, the CDR3 reads TGTGCCAGCACCGGACAACTCTCTGGGGCCAACGTCCTGACTTTC. The encoded protein is CASTGQLSGANVLTF.

This clonotype was seen a handful of times. The chain recombines TRBV7-9 with TRBJ2-1; the D gene is possibly TRBD2 (6 bases). This CDR3 is built from 14 residues. V lost 4 bases and J lost 7, with 14 bases in between. The germline gives CDR1 SEHNR, CDR2 FQNEAQ (reference sequence). The CDR3 protein is CASSSSAGGNEQFF. The CDR3 nucleotides are TGTGCCAGCAGCTCTAGCGCCGGGGGAAATGAGCAGTTCTTC.

The J gene is TRBJ1-6, the V gene TRBV27; no definite D call. CDR1 and CDR2 from the germline V gene are MNHEY and SMNVEV (reference sequence). Trimming removed 4 bases from V and 4 bases from J, with 5 bases in between. This CDR3 is built from 13 residues. The CDR3 bases are TGTGCCAGCAGTTCCCGTTATAATTCACCCCTCCACTTT. Its translation is CASSSRYNSPLHF.

V usage is TRBV24-1 and J usage is TRBJ1-2, with 12 bases that match TRBD1. Germline trimming cut 4 bases from V and 4 bases from J; bases unmatched to any gene: 3. Looked up from germline, CDR1 is KGHDR and CDR2 is SFDVKD. This CDR3 comprises 15 residues. The CDR3 protein is CATSEGTGGFYGYTF. The DNA of the CDR3 is TGTGCCACCAGTGAGGGGACAGGGGGCTTCTATGGCTACACCTTC.